These 4 T cell receptor beta chains share one sample of origin, sequenced in a study of molecular identifiers for immune sequencing clone quantification. TCRdb reanalysed the PCR reads using MiXCR and keeps one entry per CDR3 protein. The table lists 300,000 to 350,000 distinct CDR3 sequences, roughly a fifth of them singletons. What was sequenced was naive CD8+ T cells from blood, with Jurkat cell RNA spiked in. The subset was: FACS-sorted CD8+CD4-CCR7+CD45RA+ naive T cells. The source is a human donor in good health. Some libraries in this study had Jurkat cell RNA spiked in.

This clonotype was observed a few times. The chain has TRBV6-2 or TRBV6-3 and TRBJ2-3; 7 positions agree with TRBD1. CDR1 MNHEY and CDR2 SVGEGT come from the germline V gene. Trimming took 8 bases from V and 3 from J; bases not matched to a gene: 5. This CDR3 is built from 13 residues. The CDR3 region has the DNA TGTGCCAGCGGGTGGGACAGTACAGATACGCAGTATTTT. Residues: CASGWDSTDTQYF.

The sample holds many counts of this clonotype. This chain connects TRBV29-1 to TRBJ1-1; tentatively, D is TRBD1 (6 bases). V gave up 6 bases and J gave up 4 bases, with 9 bases separating them. There are 11 residues in the CDR3. CDR1 and CDR2 (germline): SQVTM, ANQGSEA. The CDR3 spells CSVIQGTEAFF. The DNA of the CDR3 is TGCAGCGTGATACAGGGCACTGAAGCTTTCTTT.

Ten or more counts support this clonotype. J is TRBJ1-1 and V is TRBV12-3 or TRBV12-4, with a weak D call TRBD1 (6 bases). The length of the CDR3 is 13 residues. With 5 bases removed from V and 8 bases from J, the gap between germline ends came to 15 bases. This chain's CDR3 is CASSATEQGEAFF. The DNA for the CDR3 is TGTGCCAGCAGTGCCACCGAACAGGGAGAAGCTTTCTTT.

The chain couples TRBV19 to TRBJ2-7; 10 positions match TRBD2. Trimming took 4 bases from V and 3 from J; bases not matched to a gene: 6. This CDR3 has 15 residues. Germline values: CDR1 LNHDA, CDR2 SQIVND (reference sequence). The CDR3 loop reads CASSTTGLADYEQYF. The CDR3 region has the DNA TGTGCCAGTAGTACGACTGGACTAGCGGACTACGAGCAGTACTTC.